This TCR beta chain is from a study of blood T cell repertoires in COVID-19. Sequencing was performed with immunoSEQ multiplex PCR; in TCRdb, only in-frame clones are kept and a portion is missing. The table includes a few hundred thousand clones, approximately 87% detected once. V was clipped by 4 bases and J by 2 bases; unmatched bases: 4. The CDR3 covers 15 residues. Looked up from germline, CDR1 is ENHRY and CDR2 is SYGVKD. This TCR derives from a man in his forties in a cohort exposed to, infected with or recovered from COVID-19 (not recorded which). The sequenced sample was PBMCs or T cells enriched from blood (not recorded which). The chain carries TRBV10-3 and TRBJ2-7; the match to TRBD1 covers 11 bases. Here the CDR3 DNA reads TGTGCCATCAGTGGGGACAGGGGGAAAACCTACGAGCAGTACTTC. Amino acid sequence: CAISGDRGKTYEQYF.